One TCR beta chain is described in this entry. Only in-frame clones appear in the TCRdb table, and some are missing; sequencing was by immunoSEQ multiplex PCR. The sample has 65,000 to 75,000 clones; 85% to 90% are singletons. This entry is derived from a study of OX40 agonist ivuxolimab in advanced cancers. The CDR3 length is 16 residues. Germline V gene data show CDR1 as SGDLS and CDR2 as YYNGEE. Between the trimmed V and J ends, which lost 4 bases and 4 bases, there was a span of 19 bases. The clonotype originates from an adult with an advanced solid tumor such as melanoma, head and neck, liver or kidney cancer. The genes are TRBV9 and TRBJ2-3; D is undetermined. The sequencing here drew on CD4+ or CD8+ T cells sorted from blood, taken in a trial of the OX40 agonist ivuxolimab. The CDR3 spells CASSPLFGILADTQYF. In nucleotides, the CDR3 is TGTGCCAGCAGCCCTCTCTTCGGTATACTCGCAGATACGCAGTATTTT.